This T cell receptor (beta chain) is from a study of healthy donors' naive CD4 and CD8 T cells. Findings and caveats of the study: Possible naive T cell homeostatic proliferation bias remained unaddressed. About 13% of CD4/CD8 propensity variance appeared explained by V, J and CDR3 charge.

J lost 11 bases, V lost 6 bases, and 11 bases had no gene match. CDR1 SQVTM and CDR2 ANQGSEA come from the germline V gene. This CDR3 has 12 amino acids. This clonotype was recorded once. The antigen remains undetermined. Starting from around 470 ng of total RNA, TCR libraries were made with linear amplification. MiXCR, run by TCRdb on the reads, gives a single entry per CDR3 protein. The table has 180,000 or so distinct CDR3 sequences, over 60% seen once. The sequenced sample consisted of naive CD4+ and CD8+ T cells sorted from blood, pooled from several donors. The chain uses TRBV29-1 and TRBJ1-1, with 8 nucleotides matching TRBD1. This TCR was recovered from a pool of human donors in good health; the sample pools cells from several healthy donors. CDR3 residues: CSVGQAVEGAFF. CDR3 in DNA: TGCAGCGTGGGACAGGCGGTTGAGGGGGCTTTCTTT.